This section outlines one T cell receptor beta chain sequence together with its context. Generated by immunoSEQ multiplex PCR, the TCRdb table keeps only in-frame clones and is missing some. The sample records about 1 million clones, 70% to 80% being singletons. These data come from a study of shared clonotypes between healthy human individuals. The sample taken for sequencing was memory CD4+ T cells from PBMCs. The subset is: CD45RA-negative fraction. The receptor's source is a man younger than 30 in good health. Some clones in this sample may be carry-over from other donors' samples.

CDR3 loop: CASSLSGVADTQYF. CDR3 in DNA: TGCGCCAGCAGCCTCTCTGGGGTCGCAGATACGCAGTATTTT. The rearrangement uses TRBV5-1 and TRBJ2-3; no clear D. The germline gives CDR1 SGHRS, CDR2 YFSETQ. This CDR3 has 14 amino acids. V dropped 4 bases and J dropped 4 bases, with 13 bases sitting between them.